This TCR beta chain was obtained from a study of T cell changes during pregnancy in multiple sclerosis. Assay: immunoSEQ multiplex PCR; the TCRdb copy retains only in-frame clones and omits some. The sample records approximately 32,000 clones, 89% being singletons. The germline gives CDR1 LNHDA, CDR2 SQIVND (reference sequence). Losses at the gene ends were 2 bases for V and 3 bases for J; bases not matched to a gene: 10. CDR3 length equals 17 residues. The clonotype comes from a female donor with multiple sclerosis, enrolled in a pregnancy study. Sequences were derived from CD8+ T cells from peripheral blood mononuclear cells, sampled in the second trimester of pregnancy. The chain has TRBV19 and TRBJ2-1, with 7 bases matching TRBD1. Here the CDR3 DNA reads TGTGCCAGTAGTATACAACCCGACAGGGACCGCTACAATGAGCAGTTCTTC. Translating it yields CASSIQPDRDRYNEQFF.